These T cell receptor beta chains were read from a single sample in a study of T cells in Graves' hyperthyroidism and ophthalmopathy. TCRdb re-analysed the multiplex PCR reads in MiXCR, keeping a single row per CDR3 protein. The sample lists approximately 480,000 distinct CDR3 sequences; about 20% were seen once. The specimen was blood. Every receptor here comes from a man aged 18 to 35 with Graves' hyperthyroidism. CDR3s leave out the opening cysteine and the closing phenylalanine or tryptophan. The order of the fields is V gene, clone size, CDR3 length, CDR3 protein. Size is omitted from some rows. Given values are once, few, many or a class for expanded clones.

TRBV5-1,NA,14,ASSQTGTGNTGELF
TRBV12-3/TRBV12-4,NA,11,ASSLGISNEQY
TRBV20-1,many,13,SARVPGRGNYGYT
TRBV5-5,many,13,ASSLASAGYTEAF
TRBV7-8,many,12,ASSLEYAITELF
TRBV2,many,10,ASKYGVYEQY
TRBV29-1,many,11,SVGSGGVETQY
TRBV28,many,16,ASWISRAWSSYNSPLH
TRBV10-1,many,14,ASSESERLMNTEAF
TRBV29-1,NA,13,SVGAGQASNCGYT
TRBV12-3/TRBV12-4,many,13,ASSFGAGGAPEAF
TRBV7-6,many,14,ASSLGDRLAGNTIY
TRBV28,few,10,ASNDFRGPQH
TRBV12-3/TRBV12-4,few,12,ASSTLDGADTQY
TRBV4-1,few,12,ASSQVPGGNGYT
TRBV5-1,many,12,ASSLEGSPYEQY
TRBV15,NA,15,ATSRAMGQGASHGYT
TRBV6-1,NA,11,ASSDRGSVTQY
TRBV13,many,10,ASSSGQGVQY
TRBV15,many,13,ATSSGQGRTGELF
TRBV5-1,many,12,ASGSGQNTGELF
TRBV11-2,NA,12,ASSLSHPNTEAF
TRBV7-2,many,11,ASSLSGLGAQY
TRBV30,once,11,AWSVIPGETQY
TRBV25-1,NA,14,ASRGWTGGSLYGYT
TRBV29-1,NA,13,SPPLGRGAKNIQY
TRBV28,few,13,ASSRGETSKNIKY
TRBV6-1,NA,14,ASSLGPGQGGYGYT
TRBV12-5,many,13,ASGLGGHANYGYT
TRBV24-1,many,12,ATSDSWTGTEQY
TRBV2,many,15,ASTEGRTSGGQETQY
TRBV2,many,11,ASSVTGNYGYT
TRBV7-2,many,12,ASSSGTGNYEQY
TRBV20-1,many,13,SAEAADRAKETQY
TRBV20-1,NA,12,SASQPGWDTEAF
TRBV29-1,many,10,SVGQMNTEAF
TRBV20-1,many,13,SARDPRRGYTEAF
TRBV24-1,NA,11,ATTDAAGTDAF
TRBV3-1,NA,13,ASSQGGTEGQPQH
TRBV12-3/TRBV12-4,many,12,ASTQLGPSQPQH
TRBV10-3,few,14,AISDRGGGARETQY
TRBV28,few,14,ASSLSPRIAQETQY
TRBV13,few,16,ASSLRLNLARAETEAF
TRBV6-2/TRBV6-3,NA,11,ASSTYEDTEAF
TRBV7-9,NA,13,ASSHLQGSPGELF
TRBV27,many,11,ASSYRGPYEQY
TRBV12-3/TRBV12-4,many,10,ASSSDRSGYT
TRBV30,many,11,AWTPKGAYEQY
TRBV5-1,many,12,ASRTGTGAYEQY
TRBV7-2,few,13,ASSLGTSTYYEQY
TRBV5-1,NA,10,ASSLERGAEY
TRBV6-1,many,13,ASSTGTGRYPPLH